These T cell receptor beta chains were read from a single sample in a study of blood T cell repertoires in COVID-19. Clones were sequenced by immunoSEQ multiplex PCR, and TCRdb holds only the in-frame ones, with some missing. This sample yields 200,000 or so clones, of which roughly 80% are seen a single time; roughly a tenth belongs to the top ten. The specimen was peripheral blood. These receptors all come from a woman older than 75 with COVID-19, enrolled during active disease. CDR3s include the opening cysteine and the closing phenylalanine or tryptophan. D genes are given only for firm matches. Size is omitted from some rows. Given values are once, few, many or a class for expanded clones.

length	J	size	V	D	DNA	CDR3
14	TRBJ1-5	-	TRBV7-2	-	TGTGCCAGCAGCTCCCCAGGGATAGGACAGCCCCAGCATTTT	CASSSPGIGQPQHF
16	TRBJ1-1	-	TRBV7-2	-	TGTGCCAGCAGCCCGAGGGACATCGGTCTGAACACTGAAGCTTTCTTT	CASSPRDIGLNTEAFF
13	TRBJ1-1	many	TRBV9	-	TGTGCCAGCAGCCTCCGGGAGGGCGCGGAAGCTTTCTTT	CASSLREGAEAFF
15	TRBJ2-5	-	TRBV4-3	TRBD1	TGCGCCAGCAGCCGAGGACAGGCGATCCAAGAGACCCAGTACTTC	CASSRGQAIQETQYF
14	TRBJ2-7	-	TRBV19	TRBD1	TGTGCCACCTCGAGGACAGGAGCATCCTACGAGCAGTACTTC	CATSRTGASYEQYF
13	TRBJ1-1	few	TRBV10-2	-	TGCGCCAGCAGTGAAACGACAGCTGCTGGGGCTTTCTTT	CASSETTAAGAFF
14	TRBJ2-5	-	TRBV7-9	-	TGTGCCAGCAGCTTAAGTCTAGGACAAGAGACCCAGTACTTC	CASSLSLGQETQYF
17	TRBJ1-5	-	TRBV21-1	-	TGTGCCAGCAGCAAAGTGCCACCTTTGGGGAGTCTTCAGCCCCAGCATTTT	CASSKVPPLGSLQPQHF
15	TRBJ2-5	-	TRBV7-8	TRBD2	TGTGCCAGCAGCTTCGGACTAGCAGTACAAGAGACCCAGTACTTC	CASSFGLAVQETQYF
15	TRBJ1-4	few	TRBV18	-	TGTGCCAGCTCACGTAAACAGGGAGAGGCTGAAAAACTGTTTTTT	CASSRKQGEAEKLFF
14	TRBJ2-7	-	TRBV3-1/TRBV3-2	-	TGTGCCAGCAGCCAAGGGACGGGAAATTCCGAGCAGTACTTC	CASSQGTGNSEQYF
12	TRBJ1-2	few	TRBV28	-	TGTGCCAGCAGCGTGAGGGTAGGGGGCTACACCTTC	CASSVRVGGYTF
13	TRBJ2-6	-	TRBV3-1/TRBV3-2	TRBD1	TGTGCCAGCCAGGGGGCTGGGGCCAACGTCCTGACTTTC	CASQGAGANVLTF
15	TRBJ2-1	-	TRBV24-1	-	TGTGCCACCAGTGATCAGCGGACCCTATACAATGAGCAGTTCTTC	CATSDQRTLYNEQFF
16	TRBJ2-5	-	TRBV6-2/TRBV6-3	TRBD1	TGTGCCAGCAGTTCCTCAAGAAGGGACAGAAAAGAGACCCAGTACTTC	CASSSSRRDRKETQYF
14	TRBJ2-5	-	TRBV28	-	TGTGCCAGCAGTTCAGGGTCAGCCCAAGGGGCCCAGTACTTC	CASSSGSAQGAQYF
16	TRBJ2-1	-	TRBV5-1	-	TGCGCCAGCAGCTTGGAAGGGGGGGCAGGGTCCAATGAGCAGTTCTTC	CASSLEGGAGSNEQFF